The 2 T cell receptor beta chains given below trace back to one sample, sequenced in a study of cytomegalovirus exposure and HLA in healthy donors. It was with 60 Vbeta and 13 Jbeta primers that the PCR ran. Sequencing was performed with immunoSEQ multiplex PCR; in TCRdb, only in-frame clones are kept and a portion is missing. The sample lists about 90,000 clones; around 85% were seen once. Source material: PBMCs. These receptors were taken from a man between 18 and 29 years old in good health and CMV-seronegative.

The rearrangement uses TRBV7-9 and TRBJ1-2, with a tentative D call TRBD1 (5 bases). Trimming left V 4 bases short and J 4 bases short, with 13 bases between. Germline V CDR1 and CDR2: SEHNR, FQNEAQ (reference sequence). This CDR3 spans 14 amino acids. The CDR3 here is CASSSTLQGYGYTF. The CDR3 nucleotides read TGTGCCAGCAGCTCCACCCTCCAGGGCTATGGCTACACCTTC. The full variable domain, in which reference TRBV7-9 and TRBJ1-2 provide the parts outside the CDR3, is DTGVSQNPRHKITKRGQNVTFRCDPISEHNRLYWYRQTLGQGPEFLTYFQNEAQLEKSRLLSDRFSAERPKGSFSTLEIQRTEQGDSAMYLCASSSTLQGYGYTFGSGTRLTVV.

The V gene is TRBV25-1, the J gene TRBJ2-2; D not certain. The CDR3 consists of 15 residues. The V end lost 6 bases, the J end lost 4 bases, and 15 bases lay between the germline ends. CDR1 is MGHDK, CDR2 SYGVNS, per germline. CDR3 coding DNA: TGTGCCAGCAGAAACCCCCATAGCAGCACCGGGGAGCTGTTTTTT. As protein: CASRNPHSSTGELFF. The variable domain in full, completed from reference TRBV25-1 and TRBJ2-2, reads EADIYQTPRYLVIGTGKKITLECSQTMGHDKMYWYQQDPGMELHLIHYSYGVNSTEKGDLSSESTVSRIRTEHFPLTLESARPSHTSQYLCASRNPHSSTGELFFGEGSRLTVL.